Listed below are T cell receptor beta chains from one sample, sequenced in a study of T cells in Graves' hyperthyroidism and ophthalmopathy. TCRdb re-derived calls from the multiplex PCR reads in MiXCR, one entry per CDR3 protein. The profile shows roughly 580,000 distinct CDR3 sequences, approximately 15% of them singletons. Source material: blood. The receptor source for this set is a woman in her twenties or thirties with Graves' hyperthyroidism that later progressed to Graves' ophthalmopathy. Each CDR3 is given with its conserved first and last residue. The order of the fields is J gene, D gene, clone size, V gene, CDR3 length, CDR3 protein, CDR3 DNA. The D gene is left open where the match is weak. Some rows mark clone size as missing; the rest say once, few, many or name a class of expanded clone.

>TRBJ2-1|TRBD1|many|TRBV30|13
CAWAYSRDRDQFF
TGTGCCTGGGCCTATTCCCGGGACAGGGACCAGTTCTTC
>TRBJ1-1|TRBD1|NA|TRBV5-1|15
CASSFTQGSNTEAFF
TGCGCCAGCAGTTTCACACAGGGGTCGAACACTGAAGCTTTCTTT
>TRBJ2-3|TRBD2|NA|TRBV9|16
CASSVEGAGVTDTQYF
TGTGCCAGCAGCGTAGAGGGAGCGGGAGTAACCGATACGCAGTATTTT
>TRBJ2-3|NA|many|TRBV24-1|17
CATSDHAQGSGTDTQYF
TGTGCCACCAGTGATCACGCGCAGGGGTCGGGGACAGATACGCAGTATTTT
>TRBJ1-4|NA|many|TRBV28|15
CASSFVRTVNEKLFF
TGTGCCAGCAGTTTCGTTCGGACAGTAAATGAAAAACTGTTTTTT
>TRBJ1-5|TRBD1|many|TRBV30|13
CAWNPQGDQPQHF
TGTGCCTGGAATCCACAGGGGGATCAGCCCCAGCATTTT
>TRBJ1-5|NA|NA|TRBV4-1|16
CASSQIQGDSNQPQHF
TGCGCCAGCAGCCAGATACAGGGTGATAGCAATCAGCCCCAGCATTTT
>TRBJ2-1|TRBD2|many|TRBV3-1|16
CASSLFAGEISNEQFF
TGTGCCAGCAGCCTTTTTGCGGGAGAGATCTCGAATGAGCAGTTCTTC
>TRBJ2-5|NA|many|TRBV28|13
CASRRGSQETQYF
TGTGCCAGCAGAAGGGGGAGTCAAGAGACCCAGTACTTC
>TRBJ2-7|NA|NA|TRBV4-3|16
CASSQDWDAASYEQYF
TGCGCCAGCAGCCAAGATTGGGACGCCGCCTCCTACGAGCAGTACTTC
>TRBJ2-2|NA|many|TRBV29-1|13
CSVEEGRTGELFF
TGCAGCGTTGAAGAAGGAAGGACCGGGGAGCTGTTTTTT
>TRBJ2-1|NA|NA|TRBV20-1|13
CSIFGTAGNEQFF
TGCAGTATATTCGGGACGGCGGGGAATGAGCAGTTCTTC
>TRBJ2-5|NA|NA|TRBV24-1|14
CATSEPGLQETQYF
TGTGCCACCAGTGAACCGGGACTCCAAGAGACCCAGTACTTC
>TRBJ2-2|NA|many|TRBV24-1|14
CATKGGTNTGELFF
TGTGCCACCAAGGGCGGGACGAACACCGGGGAGCTGTTTTTT
>TRBJ1-2|TRBD1|many|TRBV20-1|12
CSARQTGDGYTF
TGCAGTGCCCGACAGACAGGGGATGGCTACACCTTC
>TRBJ1-5|TRBD1|NA|TRBV10-1|13
CASIRDSYQPQHF
TGCGCCAGCATTCGGGACAGCTATCAGCCCCAGCATTTT
>TRBJ2-7|NA|many|TRBV5-5|16
CASSRGRPLGSYEQYF
TGTGCCAGCAGCCGAGGAAGGCCGTTGGGGTCCTACGAGCAGTACTTC
>TRBJ1-2|TRBD1|many|TRBV11-2|21
CASSSTPLTGTGINGDYGYTF
TGTGCCAGCAGCTCGACCCCCTTAACCGGGACAGGCATTAACGGGGACTATGGCTACACCTTC
>TRBJ2-7|TRBD2|few|TRBV7-9|16
CASSPTGLAGTGEQYF
TGTGCCAGCAGCCCTACGGGACTAGCGGGAACTGGGGAGCAGTACTTC
>TRBJ2-2|NA|few|TRBV14|17
CASSQLSTAAGTGELFF
TGTGCCAGCAGCCAACTATCGACCGCCGCGGGCACCGGGGAGCTGTTTTTT
>TRBJ2-7|NA|NA|TRBV12-5|17
CASGILASPTVSYEQYF
TGTGCTAGTGGCATACTTGCATCACCGACGGTCTCCTACGAGCAGTACTTC
>TRBJ2-1|TRBD2|many|TRBV20-1|16
CSAYPGASGESGEQFF
TGCAGTGCTTATCCTGGGGCTAGCGGAGAGTCGGGTGAGCAGTTCTTC
>TRBJ2-3|TRBD2|many|TRBV2|15
CASRGTSASTDTQYF
TGTGCCAGCCGTGGGACTAGCGCTAGCACAGATACGCAGTATTTT
>TRBJ2-7|NA|many|TRBV28|17
CASSPRRGTQGTYEQYF
TGTGCCAGCAGCCCAAGACGGGGGACACAGGGCACCTACGAGCAGTACTTC
>TRBJ2-7|NA|many|TRBV10-3|15
CAISPNSDNAYEQYF
TGTGCCATCAGTCCAAATTCCGACAACGCCTACGAGCAGTACTTC
>TRBJ1-2|NA|few|TRBV4-1|15
CASSPPPGMTDGYTF
TGCGCCAGCAGCCCCCCCCCGGGTATGACGGATGGCTACACCTTC
>TRBJ1-1|TRBD1|NA|TRBV12-3/TRBV12-4|13
CASTFTGGTEAFF
TGTGCCAGTACTTTCACAGGGGGGACTGAAGCTTTCTTT